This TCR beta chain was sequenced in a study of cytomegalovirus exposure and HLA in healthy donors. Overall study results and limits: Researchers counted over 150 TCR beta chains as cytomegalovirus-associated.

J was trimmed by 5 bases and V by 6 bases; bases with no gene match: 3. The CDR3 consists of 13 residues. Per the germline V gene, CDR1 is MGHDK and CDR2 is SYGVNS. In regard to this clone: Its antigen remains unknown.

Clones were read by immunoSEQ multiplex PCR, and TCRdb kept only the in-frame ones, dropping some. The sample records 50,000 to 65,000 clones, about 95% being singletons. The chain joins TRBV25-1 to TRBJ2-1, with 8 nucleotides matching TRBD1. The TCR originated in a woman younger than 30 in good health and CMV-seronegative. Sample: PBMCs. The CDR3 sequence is CASSGQGDNEQFF. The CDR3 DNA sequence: TGTGCCAGCAGCGGACAGGGTGACAATGAGCAGTTCTTC.